The text below deals with one T cell receptor (beta chain). The sample is drawn from a study of patients and donors after allogeneic stem cell transplantation. One entry per CDR3 protein results from TCRdb running MiXCR on the RT-PCR reads. Here the sample spans approximately 430,000 distinct CDR3 sequences, roughly 17% being singletons. The V and J ends lost 5 bases and 0 bases respectively, with 11 bases between them. This CDR3 contains 14 residues. Germline V gene lookup returns CDR1 DFQATT and CDR2 SNEGSKA (reference sequence). V usage is TRBV20-1 and J usage is TRBJ1-5; D is possibly TRBD1 (6 bases). What was sequenced was blood, either unsorted or a sorted T cell fraction (not recorded which). This TCR was sampled from a human donor who was either an allogeneic HSCT recipient or a stem cell or donor lymphocyte infusion donor (not recorded which). It is not recorded whose cells these are; they may come from a transplant donor. The CDR3 coding sequence is TGCAGTGCTGGGGGACACCGTAGCAATCAGCCCCAGCATTTT. Its translation: CSAGGHRSNQPQHF.